This TCR beta chain was observed in a study of T cell responses to AZD1222 COVID-19 vaccine (dated by TCRdb to about 2021). Notes on the research overall: A total of approximately 230 trial participants underwent TCR sequencing, of whom some 210 received two doses of AZD1222 and about 25 received two doses of the MenACWY control vaccine. Trial participants were enrolled into age subgroups of 18-55, 56-69 and 70-plus years, which contained roughly 150, 30 and 60 TCR-sequenced participants, respectively.

Overall results and qualifications from the work: Participants were mostly white British and included more females than males, and it was suggested by the authors that clonal diversity may have been underestimated. Because no day 14 peak-response samples were available, repertoires were characterized only after the peak T cell response. Conclusions about previously exposed vaccinees are limited, since just a handful of AZD1222 recipients were seropositive for SARS-CoV-2 at baseline. Epitopes outside the regions mutated in the B.1.351 and B.1.1.7 variants were reportedly recognized by nearly half of the unique spike-specific TCRs. Spike-specific TCR breadth and depth rose significantly after two AZD1222 doses compared with day 0 and with MenACWY recipients. The 56-69-year group was small, and its depth increase did not reach significance, likely because of low power. The whole spike protein was spanned by vaccine-associated CD4 TCRs, and dominant responses were seen in regions 160-218 and 743-854.

Comments on this clone: Which antigen it targets is not known. No base quality information exists; no much larger clone differs at one position.

The CDR3 regions of human TCRbeta chains were subjected to immunosequencing. The authors processed their data as follows. Repertoire TCRs were matched against a reference library of SARS-CoV-2-specific TCRs generated with the MIRA antigen-specificity platform. Breadth was defined as the fraction of unique TCRs that were SARS-CoV-2-associated, and depth was defined as the fraction of total T cells that were SARS-CoV-2-associated. Using the MIRA data, each spike-specific TCR was mapped to the spike region that the TCR reacts to and placed in a CD4 or CD8 class. Log10-transformed breadth and depth values were compared by one-way ANOVA with Sidak's multiple comparisons tests. Sourced from immuneACCESS, this table was stored by TCRdb with only in-frame sequences that have V and J called. A share of the clones is absent; for the studies checked, an unresolved V gene accounts for under half, and the remainder has no known explanation. That table gives V, J and clone size, and the DNA gave D and trimming. The sample includes 100,000 or so clones, with 70% to 90% observed a single time. Under 2.5% of the sample belongs to the ten largest clones.

Taken with the paper, the label for time point translates to: about 28 days (+/-7) after the second vaccine dose. AZD1222 recipients whose second dose came at about 4 weeks and those whose second dose came at about 12 weeks were combined into one group, since spike-specific TCR depth and breadth did not differ between the two schedules. Vaccinee samples came from UK trials COV001 and COV002, including a single-blind randomized controlled phase 2/3 trial of AZD1222 (ChAdOx1 nCoV-19) in healthy adults. For TCRbeta chain sequencing, PBMC samples were collected from trial participants at day 0 and at day 28 after the second dose. Spanning cysteine to phenylalanine, the CDR3 consists of 18 amino acids. Left in the record is the CDR3 DNA by itself, 54 bases read in frame from the first base. CDR1 and CDR2 (LGHDT, YNNKEL) derive from the germline V gene (reference sequence). Trimming takes 3 bases off V and 1 base off J; junction bases not matched to a gene: 14.

The rearranged segments are TRBV3-1 (or the pseudogene TRBV3-2) and TRBJ2-7, with 8 bases matching TRBD1. The TCR comes from an adult who received the AZD1222 COVID-19 vaccine. The source material was peripheral blood, sampled 28 days after the second AZD1222 dose. The CDR3: CASSHGTFRGLRSYEQYF. The bases are TGTGCCAGCAGCCACGGGACTTTCAGGGGGCTCCGATCCTACGAGCAGTACTTC.